The 14 T cell receptor beta chains presented below share a single source sample, sequenced in a study of blood T cell repertoires in COVID-19. TCRdb's table, derived via immunoSEQ multiplex PCR, lists solely in-frame clones and lacks some. The sample contains fewer than 350,000 clones, approximately 92% of which appear only once. Material for sequencing was peripheral blood. The source is a young woman with COVID-19, enrolled during active disease.

V usage is TRBV19 and J usage is TRBJ1-6; D not certain. V was shortened by 1 base and J by 13 bases, with 11 bases between the two germline ends. The germline V gene has CDR1 LNHDA and CDR2 SQIVND (reference sequence). The CDR3 runs to 13 residues. This CDR3 reads CASSIAQAGPLHF. CDR3 nucleotide sequence: TGTGCCAGTAGTATAGCCCAAGCGGGGCCCCTCCACTTT.

The rearrangement joins TRBV7-2 to TRBJ1-4; D unclear. V was clipped by 1 base and J by 0 bases, with 9 bases between them. The CDR3 is 16 residues long. Germline CDR1 is SGHTA and CDR2 is FQGNSA. The CDR3 here is CASSLGAHPTNEKLFF. DNA of the CDR3: TGTGCCAGCAGCTTAGGGGCCCACCCAACTAATGAAAAACTGTTTTTT.

The rearrangement joins TRBV6-5 to TRBJ2-7; D may be TRBD1 (6 bases). Trimming pared 4 bases from V and 0 bases from J, leaving 13 bases between. The CDR3 contains 15 residues. Germline V gene sequence: CDR1 MNHEY, CDR2 SVGAGI. DNA of the CDR3: TGTGCCAGCAGTTCCCGGGACATCGGCTCCTACGAGCAGTACTTC. It yields the protein CASSSRDIGSYEQYF.

The chain recombines TRBV24-1 with TRBJ1-5; maybe TRBD1 (6 bases). This CDR3 region has 16 residues. Germline CDR1 and CDR2: KGHDR and SFDVKD. The V gene lost 4 bases and the J gene lost 3 bases, with 15 bases spanning the gap. CDR3 region: CATSDTGTTNNQPQHF. DNA of the CDR3: TGTGCCACCAGTGACACCGGGACAACCAACAATCAGCCCCAGCATTTT.

The rearrangement links TRBV7-8 to TRBJ2-4; 8 bases map to TRBD1. The V gene's germline CDR1 is SGHVS and CDR2 FQNEAQ. This CDR3 has 15 amino acids. With V trimmed by 5 bases and J by 0 bases, 3 bases remained unmatched. DNA for the CDR3: TGTGCCAGCAGCCCCGACAGGGGAGCCAAAAACATTCAGTACTTC. This encodes CASSPDRGAKNIQYF.

This chain uses TRBV6-5 with TRBJ2-7; TRBD1 matches at 7 bases. CDR1 is MNHEY and CDR2 is SVGAGI in the germline V gene. Germline trimming cut 2 bases from V and 0 bases from J; bases unmatched to any gene: 1. The CDR3 spans 14 residues. CDR3 region: CASSYGQDSYEQYF. The CDR3 region has the DNA TGTGCCAGCAGTTACGGACAGGACTCCTACGAGCAGTACTTC.

The chain recombines TRBV9 with TRBJ2-7; TRBD1 matches 9 bases. V dropped 4 bases and J dropped 3; count of bases not matched to a gene: 5. Germline assignment: CDR1 SGDLS and CDR2 YYNGEE. CDR3 size: 14 residues. In nucleotides, the CDR3 is TGTGCCAGCAGCCCCGCGGGACAGGGCTACGAGCAGTACTTC. Translation gives CASSPAGQGYEQYF.

This rearrangement joins TRBV7-8 to TRBJ2-2; D is possibly TRBD2 (5 bases). The CDR3 loop spans 15 amino acids. CDR1 is SGHVS and CDR2 is FQNEAQ in the germline V gene. Trimming left V 2 bases short and J 4 bases short, with 11 bases between. CDR3 protein: CASSLMAGGTGELFF. CDR3 DNA: TGTGCCAGCAGCTTAATGGCAGGAGGCACCGGGGAGCTGTTTTTT.

The rearrangement links TRBV9 to TRBJ1-4; 8 bases line up with TRBD1. CDR3 size: 15 residues. Losses at the gene ends were 3 bases for V and 2 bases for J; bases not matched to a gene: 3. Germline V CDR1 and CDR2: SGDLS, YYNGEE. The CDR3 spells CASSATGETNEKLFF. CDR3 in DNA: TGTGCCAGCAGCGCGACAGGGGAGACTAATGAAAAACTGTTTTTT.

The chain is built from TRBV19 and TRBJ1-3; the D gene is possibly TRBD1 (5 bases). V was pared by 7 bases and J by 0 bases, with 10 bases between. This CDR3 contains 14 residues. The germline V gene encodes CDR1 LNHDA and CDR2 SQIVND (reference sequence). CDR3 loop: CASNPGVSGNTIYF. The CDR3 DNA reads TGTGCCAGTAACCCGGGGGTCTCTGGAAACACCATATATTTT.

This clone was counted between two and nine times. The V call is TRBV3-1 (or the pseudogene TRBV3-2), the J call TRBJ2-6, with no clear D. The V and J ends lost 4 bases and 2 bases respectively, with 12 bases between them. Germline V lookup: CDR1 LGHDT, CDR2 YNNKEL (reference sequence). CDR3 length: 16 residues. CDR3 bases: TGTGCCAGCAGCCCCGCCGGTATGCCTGGGGCCAACGTCCTGACTTTC. This translates into CASSPAGMPGANVLTF.

The rearrangement links TRBV2 to TRBJ1-1; no reliable D call. The V end was cut by 3 bases, the J end by 0 bases, with 14 bases between. This CDR3 contains 16 residues. CDR1 SNHLY and CDR2 FYNNEI come from the germline V gene. CDR3 in DNA: TGTGCCAGCAGTGAGAATCCGGAGCCCCTGAACACTGAAGCTTTCTTT. The encoded protein is CASSENPEPLNTEAFF.

V usage is TRBV3-1 (or the pseudogene TRBV3-2) and J usage is TRBJ1-6, with 7 bases aligning to TRBD1. Germline CDR1 LGHDT, CDR2 YNNKEL (reference sequence). CDR3 length equals 17 residues. V was pared by 6 bases and J by 5 bases, with 13 bases of the junction left unmatched. The CDR3 reads CASSFLPGQENNSPLHF. The CDR3 DNA reads TGTGCCAGCAGTTTCCTCCCAGGACAGGAAAATAATTCACCCCTCCACTTT.

The rearrangement links TRBV7-2 to TRBJ2-7; 9 positions match TRBD1. This CDR3 region has 14 residues. Unmatched junction bases numbered 5, after V lost 8 bases and J lost 0 bases. Germline V gives CDR1 SGHTA, CDR2 FQGNSA. In nucleotides, the CDR3 is TGTGCCAGCGGAAGGGACAGGGCCTCCTACGAGCAGTACTTC. This sequence encodes CASGRDRASYEQYF.